Sequencing of this TCR beta chain was carried out in a study of blood T cell repertoires in COVID-19. About the study: The samples span acute and convalescent COVID-19 from the United States, Italy and Spain. Nucleic acid was either cDNA or gDNA, and it came from T cells, B-cell-depleted T cells, or PBMCs.

In the original processing: Counts of nucleated cells, estimated from reference gene primer amplification, were obtained. The table came from immunoSEQ multiplex PCR; TCRdb's copy has only in-frame clones and leaves some out. The DNA gave D and trimming, while V, J and clone size come from that table. The table lists under 250,000 clones, around 84% of them singletons. The V gene end was trimmed by 3 bases and the J gene end by 3 bases; junction bases not matched to a gene: 5. CDR1 SGHAT and CDR2 FQNNGV come from the germline V gene. The CDR3 is made up of 15 amino acids. The sequencing input was peripheral blood. The V gene is TRBV11-2, the J gene TRBJ2-7; 10 bases agree with TRBD1. The sequence came from a man aged 45-65 years who had recovered from COVID-19. The chain's CDR3 is CASSFGTGVDYEQYF. CDR3 bases: TGTGCCAGCAGCTTCGGGACAGGGGTCGACTACGAGCAGTACTTC.